The rows below give T cell receptor beta chains drawn from one sample of a study of T cells in Graves' hyperthyroidism and ophthalmopathy. TCRdb passed the multiplex PCR reads through MiXCR, listing each CDR3 protein once. The data contain fewer than 650,000 distinct CDR3 sequences, roughly 14% of them singletons. The sample comprised blood. These TCRs come from a woman in her thirties or forties with Graves' ophthalmopathy. Each CDR3 is given with its conserved first and last residue. A D gene is named only where the DNA matches it firmly. Size values are once, few and many counts, or a class for expanded clones, and some rows have none.

v_call	d_call	j_call	clone_size	cdr3_nt	cdr3_aa
TRBV19	.	TRBJ1-5	many	TGTGCCAGTAGTTCGGGACAATTTCGTCAGCCCCAGCATTTT	CASSSGQFRQPQHF
TRBV27	TRBD1	TRBJ1-1	many	TGTGCCAGCAGGGACGTAGAGGGGGCTACTGAAGCTTTCTTT	CASRDVEGATEAFF
TRBV13	TRBD1	TRBJ1-2	many	TGTGCCAGCAGCCGAGGACAGGGGGTCTATGGCTACACCTTC	CASSRGQGVYGYTF
TRBV19	.	TRBJ2-7	many	TGTGCCAGTAGTATTGGTCAGGGCCCGTTTTACGAGCAGTACTTC	CASSIGQGPFYEQYF
TRBV28	.	TRBJ2-2	many	TGTGCCAGCAGTTTATATCGGGTCGGGGCGAACACCGGGGAGCTGTTTTTT	CASSLYRVGANTGELFF
TRBV29-1	.	TRBJ1-1	.	TGCAGCGTTGAACATTTTGAAGGGGGAACTGAAGCTTTCTTT	CSVEHFEGGTEAFF
TRBV6-2/TRBV6-3	.	TRBJ1-5	.	TGTGCCAGCAATAAAGCAGAAGGAAATCAGCCCCAGCATTTT	CASNKAEGNQPQHF
TRBV7-9	TRBD1	TRBJ2-7	many	TGTGCCAGCAGCTTCGGACAGGCTGGGGCGCAGTACTTC	CASSFGQAGAQYF
TRBV28	.	TRBJ2-5	.	TGTGCCAGCACCTATCGAGACAGGCCTGGGAAAGAGACCCAGTACTTC	CASTYRDRPGKETQYF
TRBV20-1	.	TRBJ2-2	.	TGCAGTGCTAGGGACGCTAAGAACACCGGGGAGCTGTTTTTT	CSARDAKNTGELFF
TRBV29-1	.	TRBJ2-7	many	TGCAGCGTTGAGGATTTCTACGAGCAGTACTTC	CSVEDFYEQYF
TRBV29-1	.	TRBJ2-7	many	TGCAGCGTCCGACACACGGATACCTACGAGCAGTACTTC	CSVRHTDTYEQYF
TRBV28	.	TRBJ2-1	many	TGTGCCAGCAGTCCTCTCACGGGAGTTTACAATGAGCAGTTCTTC	CASSPLTGVYNEQFF
TRBV25-1	TRBD2	TRBJ2-7	many	TGTGCCAGCAGTGAATCCCTCATACTACCCACTAGCGGGAGACGCTACGAGCAGTACTTC	CASSESLILPTSGRRYEQYF
TRBV20-1	.	TRBJ1-1	many	TGCAGTGCTAGGACCCCCCACCTAGGTGAAGCTTTCTTT	CSARTPHLGEAFF
TRBV5-5	.	TRBJ2-7	many	TGTGCCAGCAGCTCGAGAGGGACGTCTTACGAGCAGTACTTC	CASSSRGTSYEQYF
TRBV6-1	.	TRBJ2-5	.	TGTGCCAGCAGTGAAGCCCCATTGATAGAGACCCAGTACTTC	CASSEAPLIETQYF
TRBV6-2/TRBV6-3	.	TRBJ2-2	.	TGTGCCAGCGGTCCAGGGCACACCGGGGAGCTGTTCTTT	CASGPGHTGELFF
TRBV11-2	TRBD2	TRBJ2-7	many	TGTGCCAGCAGCCCCTCCGGGACTAGCGGGGACGAGCAGTACTTC	CASSPSGTSGDEQYF
TRBV7-8	TRBD2	TRBJ2-7	many	TGTGCCAGCAGCCCCTCCGGGACTAGCGGGAGGCCCTCCTACGAGCAGTACTTC	CASSPSGTSGRPSYEQYF
TRBV12-3/TRBV12-4	TRBD2	TRBJ2-7	many	TGTGCCAGCAGCAAGGGACTAGCGGGAGTCTACGAGCAGTACTTC	CASSKGLAGVYEQYF
TRBV6-5	.	TRBJ2-7	many	TGTGCCAGCAGTTACCAGGAAGCCTACGAGCAGTACTTC	CASSYQEAYEQYF
TRBV28	TRBD1	TRBJ1-2	many	TGTGCCAGCACTACGGGACAGGCAATCGGTGGCTACACCTTC	CASTTGQAIGGYTF
TRBV7-9	.	TRBJ2-5	many	TGTGCCAGCACCGCAGGAATACAAGAGACCCAGTACTTC	CASTAGIQETQYF
TRBV5-1	TRBD1	TRBJ1-2	many	TGCGCCAGCAGCTCACGGACAGGGGGATACTATGGCTACACCTTC	CASSSRTGGYYGYTF
TRBV6-1	.	TRBJ2-7	many	TGTGCCAGCAGTCTTCGCGGGGCCAACGAACAGTACTTC	CASSLRGANEQYF
TRBV2	TRBD2	TRBJ2-7	.	TGTGCCAGCAGTGAAACTAGCGGGGCCTTCTACGAGCAGTACTTC	CASSETSGAFYEQYF
TRBV11-2	.	TRBJ2-1	.	TGTGCCAGCAGCTTAGAGGGGTCCGGAGTTGAGCAGTTCTTC	CASSLEGSGVEQFF
TRBV6-5	.	TRBJ2-7	many	TGTGCCAGCAGTTACCGGAGGGACAGTTCCTTCGAGCAGTACTTC	CASSYRRDSSFEQYF
TRBV4-3	.	TRBJ1-5	.	TGCGCCAGCAGCCAAGAAGCAAACGGCAATCAGCCCCAGCATTTT	CASSQEANGNQPQHF
TRBV7-9	.	TRBJ1-2	many	TGTGCCAGCAGCCTCGGGTCCATAGCTAACTATGGCTACACCTTC	CASSLGSIANYGYTF
TRBV5-5	.	TRBJ2-7	many	TGTGCCAGCAGCTTGGCTTCGAGGCCCGAGCAGTACTTC	CASSLASRPEQYF